This T cell receptor (beta chain) was sequenced during a study of blood T cell repertoires in COVID-19. J gave up 5 bases and V 4 bases, and 7 bases lay outside the gene matches. Germline-derived CDR1 and CDR2 are KGHSH and LQKENI. The CDR3 contains 16 residues. The protocol was immunoSEQ multiplex PCR, while the TCRdb copy is restricted to in-frame clones and leaves out a portion. The sample has under 350,000 clones, about 88% seen once. The V and J genes are TRBV18 and TRBJ1-6; 8 nucleotides align to TRBD1. The origin of this receptor is a man younger than 35 with active or convalescent COVID-19. Sample: peripheral blood. As DNA, the CDR3 is TGTGCCAGCTCACTCCGGACAGGGCCGGATAATTCACCCCTCCACTTT. Protein: CASSLRTGPDNSPLHF.